The 9 T cell receptor beta chains below all came from one sample that was sequenced in a study of blood T cell repertoires in COVID-19. Assay: immunoSEQ multiplex PCR; the TCRdb copy retains only in-frame clones and omits some. The sample shows about 160,000 clones, roughly 80% of them seen only once. The source material was peripheral blood. All receptors derive from a man between 70 and 80 years old with acute or convalescent COVID-19.

This clone has just a few counts. The gene calls are TRBV27 and TRBJ2-7; a weak D match, TRBD2 (5 bases). This CDR3 has 15 residues. CDR1 and CDR2 from the germline V gene are MNHEY and SMNVEV (reference sequence). V lost 7 bases and J lost 4, with 20 bases in between. CDR3 DNA sequence: TGTGCCAGCAAGCAAACAGCGGCTGCTTTTTACGAGCAGTACTTC. It codes for CASKQTAAAFYEQYF.

V usage is TRBV27 and J usage is TRBJ2-7; 7 positions match TRBD2. The CDR3 length is 14 residues. V lost 7 bases and J lost 6; bases outside the gene matches: 12. Germline V gene data show CDR1 as MNHEY and CDR2 as SMNVEV (reference sequence). The CDR3 reads CASNPMGGVGEQYF. CDR3 bases: TGTGCCAGCAATCCTATGGGGGGGGTAGGCGAGCAGTACTTC.

V usage is TRBV9 and J usage is TRBJ2-7; TRBD1 matches at 8 bases. Losses at the gene ends were 3 bases for V and 6 bases for J; bases not matched to a gene: 14. The CDR3 has 16 residues. CDR1 and CDR2 from the germline V gene are SGDLS and YYNGEE. Here the CDR3 DNA reads TGTGCCAGCAGCGAACAAACAGGGGGTGGATTTCGCGAGCAGTACTTC. Its translation is CASSEQTGGGFREQYF.

The chain recombines TRBV5-4 with TRBJ1-2; 9 bases are shared with TRBD1. The CDR3 is 15 amino acids. Germline loops: CDR1 SGHNT, CDR2 YYREEE (reference sequence). The V segment lost 0 bases and the J segment 9 bases; nucleotides outside the gene matches: 9. The CDR3 protein is CASSLAGTGINSYTF. CDR3 DNA sequence: TGTGCCAGCAGCTTGGCCGGGACAGGGATTAATAGCTACACCTTC.

The genes are TRBV5-4 and TRBJ1-4, with no clear D. The ends were cut back, 4 bases at V and 3 bases at J, with 13 bases in the middle. This CDR3 has 15 residues. Germline V gene lookup returns CDR1 SGHNT and CDR2 YYREEE (reference sequence). CDR3 residues: CASSVTSSANEKLFF. The CDR3 DNA is TGTGCCAGCAGCGTGACGTCTAGTGCTAATGAAAAACTGTTTTTT.

The rearrangement links TRBV24-1 to TRBJ2-5; 9 bases agree with TRBD2. The CDR3 is 17 amino acids. Trimming removed 2 bases from V and 5 bases from J; junction bases left unmatched: 11. CDR1 and CDR2 (germline): KGHDR, SFDVKD. CDR3 DNA sequence: TGTGCCACCAGTGATTCTGGAAGCGGGAGGAATCGGGAGACCCAGTACTTC. It specifies CATSDSGSGRNRETQYF.

This chain links TRBV5-6 with TRBJ2-7; 10 bases fit TRBD1. Germline CDR1 reads SGHDT; CDR2 reads YYEEEE. The CDR3 sequence is 15 residues long. J gave up 3 bases and V 2 bases, and 5 bases lay outside the gene matches. The CDR3 nucleotides are TGTGCCAGCAGCTTCCTAGGGACAGGGGACTACGAGCAGTACTTC. Translation: CASSFLGTGDYEQYF.

V and J are TRBV27 and TRBJ2-5, with a possible D match to TRBD1 (6 bases). V lost 1 base to trimming and J lost 5 bases, with 14 bases between them. Germline V gene data show CDR1 as MNHEY and CDR2 as SMNVEV (reference sequence). This CDR3 comprises 15 residues. CDR3 in DNA: TGTGCCAGCAGTTTATTGGGGGCCCGCGGGGAGACCCAGTACTTC. Translating it yields CASSLLGARGETQYF.

V gene TRBV9 combines with J gene TRBJ2-7, with 9 bases aligning to TRBD2. The CDR3 is made up of 14 amino acids. In germline, CDR1 is SGDLS, CDR2 YYNGEE. After removal of 1 base from V and 6 bases from J, the junction contained 5 bases not matched to a gene. The CDR3 is CASSVSGGLGEQYF. The DNA for the CDR3 is TGTGCCAGCAGCGTAAGCGGGGGGCTTGGCGAGCAGTACTTC.